This passage covers 23 T cell receptor beta chains from one sample sequenced in a study of cytomegalovirus exposure and HLA in healthy donors. The PCR made use of 60 Vbeta and 13 Jbeta primers. Some clones are missing from TCRdb's copy, which holds only in-frame ones; the method was immunoSEQ multiplex PCR. The data show 180,000 or so clones, roughly 80% seen once. Sequencing was performed on PBMCs. All receptors derive from a woman between 45 and 65 years old in good health and CMV-seropositive.

The CDR3 DNA reads as TGCGCCAGCAGGCAAGGGGAGGGAAGAACTGAAGCTTTCTTT. Residues: CASRQGEGRTEAFF. The V and J genes are TRBV5-1 and TRBJ1-1; perhaps TRBD1 as D (5 bases). V was pared by 5 bases and J by 5 bases, with 16 bases between. Per germline, CDR1 SGHRS and CDR2 YFSETQ. The CDR3 loop spans 14 amino acids.

The CDR3 spells CASSTGTGESWLGNTIYF. The CDR3 DNA reads as TGTGCCAGTAGTACAGGGACAGGGGAATCATGGCTTGGAAACACCATATATTTT. V gene TRBV19 combines with J gene TRBJ1-3; 10 nucleotides match TRBD1. Germline CDR1 and CDR2: LNHDA and SQIVND (reference sequence). CDR3 length equals 18 residues. V trimming: 4 bases; J trimming: 3 bases; junction bases outside the gene matches: 12.

Remarks on this clone: In the same sample, other DNA sequences code for this CDR3. The chain carries TRBV6-5 and TRBJ2-3, with a weak D call TRBD2 (5 bases). V dropped 6 bases and J dropped 1 base, with 14 bases sitting between them. This CDR3 comprises 15 residues. CDR1 and CDR2 from the germline V gene are MNHEY and SVGAGI. The CDR3 here is CASSPDRGGTDTQYF. CDR3 sequence (DNA): TGTGCCAGCAGCCCGGATCGGGGTGGCACAGATACGCAGTATTTT.

V usage is TRBV27 and J usage is TRBJ2-1; 9 bases line up with TRBD2. J gave up 9 bases and V 5 bases, and 14 bases lay outside the gene matches. The germline gives CDR1 MNHEY, CDR2 SMNVEV (reference sequence). CDR3 length: 16 amino acids. CDR3 residues: CASSPSGLAPHTEQFF. The CDR3 DNA sequence: TGTGCCAGCAGTCCTTCGGGACTAGCTCCCCACACTGAGCAGTTCTTC.

Only a few counts were recorded for this clone. CDR3 bases: TGTGCCTGGGACACACAGGGTGATGATGGCTACACCTTC. Its translation: CAWDTQGDDGYTF. The genes are TRBV30 and TRBJ1-2; tentatively, D is TRBD1 (6 bases). V was clipped by 5 bases and J by 6 bases, with 16 bases between them. The germline CDR1 and CDR2 sequences are GTSNPN and SVGIG (reference sequence). This CDR3 contains 13 residues. Full variable domain (rest looked up from reference TRBV30 and TRBJ1-2): SQTIHQWPATLVQPVGSPLSLECTVEGTSNPNLYWYRQAAGRGLQLLFYSVGIGQISSEVPQNLSASRPQDRQFILSSKKLLLSDSGFYLCAWDTQGDDGYTFGSGTRLTVV.

This clone was recorded only once. The conserved final phenylalanine or tryptophan is absent from the CDR3, which likely points to a read error. The V gene is TRBV4-3, the J gene TRBJ1-1; D is possibly TRBD1 (5 bases). The CDR3 has 15 residues. Germline CDR1 and CDR2: LGHNA and YSLEER. V shed 0 bases and J shed 4 bases, with 12 bases lying between them. As DNA, the CDR3 is TGCGCCAGCAGCCAAGATCCGCAGGGTATCACTGAAGCTTTCCTT. It yields the protein CASSQDPQGITEAFL.

This chain uses TRBV5-4 with TRBJ2-7; weak D call: TRBD2 (6 bases). The CDR3 is 14 residues long. V was pared by 5 bases and J by 2 bases, with 14 bases between. Germline assignment: CDR1 SGHNT and CDR2 YYREEE (reference sequence). The CDR3 nucleotides read TGTGCCAGCAGTTCCGGGGGACCCCCCTACGAGCAGTACTTC. It codes for CASSSGGPPYEQYF.

The chain is built from TRBV10-3 and TRBJ2-3; D possibly corresponds to TRBD1 (6 bases). V was clipped by 6 bases and J by 1 base, with 8 bases between them. Germline CDR1 reads ENHRY; CDR2 reads SYGVKD. This CDR3 is 13 amino acids long. CDR3 region: CAIRDSRTDTQYF. In DNA form, the CDR3 reads TGTGCCATCAGGGACAGCCGCACAGATACGCAGTATTTT.

The chain couples TRBV27 to TRBJ2-4; D call uncertain. From germline, CDR1 is MNHEY and CDR2 SMNVEV (reference sequence). This CDR3 contains 14 residues. V was pared by 3 bases and J by 0 bases, with 6 bases between. As DNA, the CDR3 is TGTGCCAGCAGTTTTGCAGAAGCCAAAAACATTCAGTACTTC. Translation: CASSFAEAKNIQYF.

This clone appeared a few times. The chain links TRBV19 to TRBJ1-5; 10 bases are a match to TRBD1. The CDR3 spans 16 residues. Per the germline V gene, CDR1 is LNHDA and CDR2 is SQIVND (reference sequence). Trimming at V came to 5 bases and at J to 4 bases, leaving 8 bases not matched to a gene. This CDR3 is CASSEGGGQGNQPQHF. The CDR3 DNA reads as TGTGCCAGTAGTGAGGGAGGGGGACAGGGGAATCAGCCCCAGCATTTT.

DNA for the CDR3: TGTGCCAGCAGCCTTAACGTCCGGGATACTGAAGCTTTCTTT. Its translation: CASSLNVRDTEAFF. This sequence joins TRBV4-2 and TRBJ1-1; no definite D call. With 4 bases removed from V and 5 bases from J, the gap between germline ends came to 14 bases. There are 14 residues in the CDR3. Germline CDR1 and CDR2: LGHNA and YNFKEQ.

The chain couples TRBV11-2 to TRBJ1-4; 9 bases are shared with TRBD1. From germline, CDR1 is SGHAT and CDR2 FQNNGV. The CDR3 extends over 15 amino acids. V lost 4 bases and J lost 5; bases outside the gene matches: 5. CDR3 nucleotides: TGTGCCAGCAGCTATACCGGGACAGGGAATGAAAAACTGTTTTTT. Translated, it gives CASSYTGTGNEKLFF.

Comment on this clone: Its ends do not fully match the called genes, so a read error is possible. The rearrangement links TRBV28 to TRBJ2-2; 16 positions agree with TRBD2. Germline CDR1 is MDHEN and CDR2 is SYDVKM. CDR3 length: 19 amino acids. The DNA of the CDR3 is TGTGCCAGCAGTTTATGGGGACTAGCGGGAGGGCCGAAGACCGGGGAGCTGTTTTTT. It translates to CASSLWGLAGGPKTGELFF.

This clone has a single count. This chain's CDR3 is CASSVGGGGDTEAFF. The CDR3 DNA reads as TGTGCCAGCAGCGTAGGAGGGGGGGGAGACACTGAAGCTTTCTTT. The rearrangement uses TRBV9 and TRBJ1-1, with TRBD1 as a possible D gene (6 bases). V lost 0 bases and J 3 bases, leaving 12 bases between the germline ends. CDR1 is SGDLS and CDR2 is YYNGEE in the germline V gene. This CDR3 is 15 amino acids long.

This clone was detected only once. CDR3 protein: CAWSPPLGQETQYF. The CDR3 bases are TGTGCCTGGAGTCCACCACTTGGCCAAGAGACCCAGTACTTC. The chain carries TRBV30 and TRBJ2-5; D not certain. The CDR3 runs to 14 residues. Germline-derived CDR1 and CDR2 are GTSNPN and SVGIG (reference sequence). The V gene lost 2 bases and the J gene lost 1 base, with 11 bases spanning the gap.

The rearrangement uses TRBV5-8 and TRBJ2-7; 9 nucleotides match TRBD2. The CDR3 spans 15 residues. V shed 4 bases and J 2 bases; nucleotides not matched to a gene: 7. Germline assignment: CDR1 SGHTS and CDR2 YDEGEE. The CDR3: CASSTGVAGAYEQYF. CDR3 DNA: TGTGCCAGCAGCACTGGCGTAGCGGGGGCCTACGAGCAGTACTTC.

The J gene is TRBJ2-3, the V gene TRBV19, with 10 bases matching TRBD2. CDR3 length equals 17 residues. Germline CDR1 LNHDA, CDR2 SQIVND (reference sequence). V shed 0 bases and J 6 bases; nucleotides not matched to a gene: 9. The CDR3 DNA reads TGTGCCAGTAGTATAGAGGGGACTAGCGCTCCTCCGGATACGCAGTATTTT. This gives the protein CASSIEGTSAPPDTQYF.

The rearrangement links TRBV7-2 to TRBJ2-1; D gene ambiguous. There are 14 residues in the CDR3. The V gene's germline CDR1 is SGHTA and CDR2 FQGNSA. Trimming cost V 0 bases and J 6 bases, with 9 bases left between them. The CDR3: CASSLALQPNEQFF. CDR3 DNA: TGTGCCAGCAGCTTAGCGTTACAGCCCAATGAGCAGTTCTTC. The full variable domain, rest sourced from reference TRBV7-2 and TRBJ2-1, is GAGVSQSPSNKVTEKGKDVELRCDPISGHTALYWYRQSLGQGLEFLIYFQGNSAPDKSGLPSDRFSAERTGGSVSTLTIQRTQQEDSAVYLCASSLALQPNEQFFGPGTRLTVL.

Comments on this clone: The junction departs from the called germline gene at one end, perhaps through a read error. The chain is built from TRBV19 and TRBJ1-4, with a weak D call TRBD1 (5 bases). The germline V gene encodes CDR1 LNHDA and CDR2 SQIVND (reference sequence). The CDR3 is 15 residues long. The CDR3 DNA follows: TGTGCCAGTAGTATACAACAGGCGGGAAATGATAAACTGTTTTTT. It translates to CASSIQQAGNDKLFF.

The chain recombines TRBV5-1 with TRBJ1-1; 7 bases map to TRBD1. Germline V gene lookup returns CDR1 SGHRS and CDR2 YFSETQ. V lost 4 bases and J lost 4; bases outside the gene matches: 7. This CDR3 comprises 14 residues. This chain's CDR3 is CASSEDRRGTEAFF. The CDR3 bases are TGCGCCAGCAGCGAGGACAGGAGGGGCACTGAAGCTTTCTTT. The full variable domain, with the rest looked up from reference TRBV5-1 and TRBJ1-1, is KAGVTQTPRYLIKTRGQQVTLSCSPISGHRSVSWYQQTPGQGLQFLFEYFSETQRNKGNFPGRFSGRQFSNSRSEMNVSTLELGDSALYLCASSEDRRGTEAFFGQGTRLTVV.

This rearrangement joins TRBV6-1 to TRBJ1-5; maybe TRBD1 (6 bases). Trimming took off 10 bases at V and 0 bases at J, with 13 bases between the two ends. The CDR3 loop spans 14 amino acids. Germline assignment: CDR1 MNHNS and CDR2 SASEGT. This CDR3 is CATGGLNSNQPQHF. In nucleotides, the CDR3 is TGTGCCACGGGGGGGCTTAATAGCAATCAGCCCCAGCATTTT.

The V call is TRBV19, the J call TRBJ2-7; 10 bases map to TRBD1. Germline V gene lookup returns CDR1 LNHDA and CDR2 SQIVND (reference sequence). With V trimmed by 4 bases and J by 3 bases, 6 bases remained unmatched. CDR3 length equals 15 residues. CDR3 bases: TGTGCCAGTAGTAGGGGACAGGGGAACCTCTACGAGCAGTACTTC. Its translation is CASSRGQGNLYEQYF.

V and J are TRBV2 and TRBJ1-5; D gene uncertain. V was cut by 8 bases and J by 8 bases, with 13 bases left in between. CDR1 and CDR2 from the germline V gene are SNHLY and FYNNEI. The length of the CDR3 is 12 residues. DNA for the CDR3: TGTGCCAGCTCGGGGAGTTCCGAGCCCCAGCATTTT. Translating gives CASSGSSEPQHF.